The entry below describes one T cell receptor beta chain. Its antigen is not known. This CDR3 is 13 amino acids long. Losses at the gene ends were 6 bases for V and 2 bases for J; bases not matched to a gene: 5. Germline loops: CDR1 GTSNPN, CDR2 SVGIG (reference sequence). The data were obtained in a study of cytomegalovirus exposure and HLA in healthy donors. Study-wide results and caveats: The likely origin of a cluster of highly shared sequence variants was a sequencing artifact. The study listed some 160 cytomegalovirus-associated TCR beta chains.

All donors participated as healthy donors of bone marrow. Donors likely had unrecorded immune exposures despite being nominally healthy when sampled. The PCR was carried out with 60 Vbeta primers and 13 Jbeta primers. Clones were read by immunoSEQ multiplex PCR, and TCRdb kept only the in-frame ones, dropping some. The data hold roughly 55,000 clones, with roughly 71% observed a single time. The V and J genes are TRBV30 and TRBJ2-7, with 9 bases fitting TRBD1. The receptor was isolated from a middle-aged man in good health and CMV-seropositive. The sequenced material came from PBMCs. For the CDR3, the DNA is TGTGCCTGCCACAGGGGGCAAGCCTACGAGCAGTACTTC. Translated: CACHRGQAYEQYF.